The subject of this entry is one T cell receptor (beta chain). Method: immunoSEQ multiplex PCR; TCRdb's copy keeps in-frame clones and lacks some. The profile shows 80,000 to 100,000 clones, around 82% of them singletons. These data are taken from a study of blood T cell repertoires in COVID-19. This CDR3 is 15 amino acids long. CDR1 and CDR2 (germline): ENHRY, SYGVKD. The trim removed 3 bases at V and 2 bases at J, leaving 4 bases unmatched. The chain couples TRBV10-3 to TRBJ2-5; 9 bases are a match to TRBD1. The TCR sequence derives from a man aged 70-80 years with active or convalescent COVID-19. Input material: peripheral blood. CDR3 amino acids: CAISDIGTGQETQYF. In DNA, the CDR3 is TGTGCCATCAGTGATATTGGGACAGGGCAAGAGACCCAGTACTTC.